Listed below are T cell receptor beta chains from one sample, sequenced in a study of monozygotic twins with inflammatory bowel disease. No DNA is given; TCRdb re-called the 5' RACE reads and lists each CDR3 protein once. The listing records 300,000 to 450,000 distinct CDR3 sequences. Sequences were obtained from blood. The receptor set was obtained from a human donor with ulcerative colitis or Crohn's disease, or a healthy co-twin of an affected twin (not recorded which). The CDR3 runs from the conserved cysteine through the conserved F or W.

CATSRVPGTGAFYGYTF	TRBV15	TRBJ1-2
CASSVDGQGSYEQYF	TRBV9	TRBJ2-7
CATSDLREGATDTQYF	TRBV24-1	TRBJ2-3
CATSDPGAGLGETQYF	TRBV24-1	TRBJ2-5
CSARDQDRGVYEQYF	TRBV20-1	TRBJ2-7
CASSLMGTQGDEQYF	TRBV5-1	TRBJ2-7
CAIAGTEPYEQYF	TRBV30	TRBJ2-7
CASSRGAAYNSPLHF	TRBV5-1	TRBJ1-6
CATSEPGPKETQYF	TRBV24-1	TRBJ2-5
CRVGVQARRYEQYF	TRBV20-1	TRBJ2-7
CASSWTGTTNTEAFF	TRBV5-1	TRBJ1-1
CASSQVPRDTQYF	TRBV4-1	TRBJ2-3
CASNPDGGMNTEAFF	TRBV5-1	TRBJ1-1
CASSYRTSGEAYEQYF	TRBV7-9	TRBJ2-7
CASSLEHRAYEQYF	TRBV7-8	TRBJ2-7
CASGSSSGANVLTF	TRBV12-3/TRBV12-4	TRBJ2-6
CASSFIARDRSPLHF	TRBV27	TRBJ1-6
CASSPLPSGGPPHEQYF	TRBV4-1	TRBJ2-7
CASSPSPQQGLYGYTF	TRBV27	TRBJ1-2
CASSLEWGNTEAFF	TRBV11-2	TRBJ1-1
CASSYSRPGLLLVNTGELFF	TRBV6-2/TRBV6-3	TRBJ2-2
CASSEFQGASRQFF	TRBV2	TRBJ2-1